One sample yielded the 27 T cell receptor beta chains listed below, sequenced in a study of neurological immune-mediated disorders. In TCRdb, the 5' RACE reads were re-called with MiXCR into one record per CDR3 protein. This table holds over 45,000 distinct CDR3 sequences, about 25% found once. Sequencing input: PBMCs. All receptors come from a woman aged 70-85 years in good health.

The chain couples TRBV6-2 or TRBV6-3 to TRBJ2-7; TRBD1 aligns across 8 bases. The length of the CDR3 is 15 residues. CDR1 MNHEY and CDR2 SVGEGT come from the germline V gene. With 6 bases clipped from V and 0 bases from J, the junction kept 7 bases outside the gene matches. The CDR3 coding sequence is TGTGCCAGCAGCGGGACAGGCGGAAGCTCCTACGAGCAGTACTTC. Protein: CASSGTGGSSYEQYF.

There are many counts of this clonotype. The genes are TRBV3-1 and TRBJ1-2, with TRBD1 matching 7 bases. Unmatched junction bases numbered 2, after V lost 0 bases and J lost 4 bases. CDR3 size: 14 residues. Germline CDR1 and CDR2: LGHDT and YNNKEL (reference sequence). CDR3 DNA sequence: TGTGCCAGCAGCCAAGAGGGACAGATCTATGGCTACACCTTC. Its protein is CASSQEGQIYGYTF.

The chain carries TRBV7-2 and TRBJ2-1; possible D gene TRBD1, 6 bases. This CDR3 contains 12 residues. Between the trimmed V and J ends, which lost 4 bases and 7 bases, there was a span of 8 bases. The germline V gene encodes CDR1 SGHTA and CDR2 FQGNSA. CDR3 sequence reads: CASSSTGNEQFF. CDR3 bases: TGTGCCAGCAGCTCCACAGGGAATGAGCAGTTCTTC.

This clonotype was observed many times. The chain is built from TRBV20-1 and TRBJ2-1, with 10 bases that match TRBD2. Germline V gene sequence: CDR1 DFQATT, CDR2 SNEGSKA (reference sequence). V shed 1 base, J shed 4 bases, and the junction held 10 bases outside the gene matches. The CDR3 runs to 17 residues. CDR3 region: CSARAHSGRPLYNEQFF. As DNA, the CDR3 is TGCAGTGCTAGAGCCCATAGCGGGAGGCCTCTATACAATGAGCAGTTCTTC.

This chain joins TRBV20-1 and TRBJ2-5, with D perhaps being TRBD1 or TRBD2 (5 bases each). The CDR3 is made up of 15 amino acids. V was clipped by 3 bases and J by 2 bases, with 16 bases between them. CDR1 and CDR2 (germline): DFQATT, SNEGSKA (reference sequence). The CDR3 reads CSASLTGTRQETQYF. The CDR3 DNA follows: TGCAGTGCTAGCCTTACCGGGACGCGGCAAGAGACCCAGTACTTC.

There are many counts of this clonotype. The chain carries TRBV6-5 and TRBJ2-6; D is uncertain. CDR1 is MNHEY, CDR2 SVGAGI, per germline. V gave up 4 bases and J gave up 2 bases, with 15 bases separating them. The CDR3 loop spans 17 amino acids. Written as DNA, the CDR3 is TGTGCCAGCAGTTTACGGTCTTCGAAACCTGGGGCCAACGTCCTGACTTTC. This encodes CASSLRSSKPGANVLTF.

This clonotype was seen only a few times. The rearrangement uses TRBV5-1 and TRBJ2-7; D unresolved. The V end lost 4 bases, the J end lost 6 bases, and 11 bases lay between the germline ends. CDR1 SGHRS and CDR2 YFSETQ come from the germline V gene. CDR3 length: 12 residues. The DNA of the CDR3 is TGCGCCAGCAGCCCTGATTTTCGCGAGCAGTACTTC. It encodes CASSPDFREQYF.

This clonotype was seen repeatedly, ten times or more. The chain joins TRBV9 to TRBJ2-1; D ambiguous. Germline V CDR1 and CDR2: SGDLS, YYNGEE. The CDR3 length is 15 residues. V dropped 4 bases and J dropped 2 bases, with 13 bases sitting between them. This CDR3 is CASSPGPPTYNEQFF. CDR3 DNA: TGTGCCAGCAGCCCCGGACCCCCAACCTACAATGAGCAGTTCTTC.

The rearrangement links TRBV15 to TRBJ2-5; D might be TRBD1 (6 bases). This CDR3 comprises 15 residues. Trimming cost V 3 bases and J 4 bases, with 15 bases left between them. Germline CDR1 and CDR2: LNHNV and YYDKDF (reference sequence). CDR3 residues: CATSSSGTSVETQYF. CDR3 coding DNA: TGTGCCACCAGCAGTTCCGGGACATCAGTAGAGACCCAGTACTTC.

The J gene is TRBJ2-1, the V gene TRBV7-3; TRBD2 agrees at 8 bases. Germline CDR1 reads SGHTA; CDR2 reads FQGTGA. The trim removed 2 bases at V and 5 bases at J, leaving 20 bases unmatched. This CDR3 has 20 residues. The CDR3 sequence: CASSLEGSQGGLAFDNEQFF. The DNA of the CDR3 is TGTGCCAGCAGCTTAGAAGGGAGTCAGGGAGGACTAGCCTTCGACAATGAGCAGTTCTTC.

This clonotype has a count of ten or more. This chain connects TRBV7-9 to TRBJ1-1; D unclear. With 5 bases removed from V and 4 bases from J, the gap between germline ends came to 17 bases. The CDR3 contains 15 residues. Looked up from germline, CDR1 is SEHNR and CDR2 is FQNEAQ (reference sequence). The CDR3 DNA follows: TGTGCCAGCAGCAGGCACGAGATTCTGAGCACTGAAGCTTTCTTT. Amino acid sequence: CASSRHEILSTEAFF.

This clonotype was observed many times. The V gene is TRBV10-3, the J gene TRBJ2-6, with TRBD1 matching over 7 bases. Trimming cost V 3 bases and J 1 base; bases outside gene matches: 12. The CDR3 loop spans 19 amino acids. The germline V gene has CDR1 ENHRY and CDR2 SYGVKD. The CDR3 DNA reads as TGTGCCATCAGTGACCTCAGACAGGGCCCCCATTCTGGGGCCAACGTCCTGACTTTC. Its protein product is CAISDLRQGPHSGANVLTF.

This clonotype was seen many times. This chain uses TRBV5-1 with TRBJ2-5; 12 bases agree with TRBD1. Germline values: CDR1 SGHRS, CDR2 YFSETQ. V trimming: 9 bases; J trimming: 5 bases; junction bases outside the gene matches: 8. CDR3 size: 14 residues. CDR3 amino acids: CATAGQGAQETQYF. CDR3 DNA sequence: TGCGCCACCGCGGGACAGGGGGCACAGGAGACCCAGTACTTC. The whole variable domain, filled in from reference TRBV5-1 and TRBJ2-5, reads KAGVTQTPRYLIKTRGQQVTLSCSPISGHRSVSWYQQTPGQGLQFLFEYFSETQRNKGNFPGRFSGRQFSNSRSEMNVSTLELGDSALYLCATAGQGAQETQYFGPGTRLLVL.

This clonotype has only a few counts. The chain recombines TRBV29-1 with TRBJ2-1; 8 nucleotides align to TRBD2. J gave up 15 bases and V 7 bases, and 14 bases lay outside the gene matches. The V gene's germline CDR1 is SQVTM and CDR2 ANQGSEA. This CDR3 spans 12 amino acids. CDR3 residues: CSADGLAGVLFF. CDR3 nucleotides: TGCAGCGCCGACGGTCTAGCGGGCGTACTGTTCTTC.

The V gene is TRBV9, the J gene TRBJ2-2; D is undetermined. The CDR3 is made up of 13 amino acids. V lost 4 bases to trimming and J lost 1 base, with 5 bases between them. Per the germline V gene, CDR1 is SGDLS and CDR2 is YYNGEE. DNA of the CDR3: TGTGCCAGCAGCAAGATGAACACCGGGGAGCTGTTTTTT. Translating gives CASSKMNTGELFF.

Note on this clonotype: This could be a read error, since a much larger clone is one nucleotide away. The rearrangement uses TRBV5-1 and TRBJ1-2, with D possibly matching TRBD1 (5 bases). This CDR3 has 15 amino acids. Germline V gene lookup returns CDR1 SGHRS and CDR2 YFSETQ. Deletions cut 3 bases from V and 4 bases from J, with 16 bases between. CDR3 nucleotides: TGCGCCAGCAGCTGGGACCCGAGACAAGGCTATGGCTACACCTTC. Its protein is CASSWDPRQGYGYTF.

This clonotype was detected many times. The genes are TRBV6-5 and TRBJ2-1; D not certain. CDR3 length equals 12 residues. Germline CDR1 MNHEY, CDR2 SVGAGI. The V end was cut by 8 bases, the J end by 10 bases, with 15 bases between. CDR3 residues: CASRGLGREQFF. The CDR3 coding sequence is TGTGCCAGCCGAGGTCTCGGAAGGGAGCAGTTCTTC.

There are many counts of this clonotype. The chain links TRBV4-3 to TRBJ2-1; perhaps TRBD2 as D (6 bases). The CDR3 covers 13 residues. V lost 3 bases and J lost 9, with 12 bases in between. Looked up from germline, CDR1 is LGHNA and CDR2 is YSLEER. The CDR3: CASSQYQEGEQFF. The CDR3 DNA sequence: TGCGCCAGCAGCCAGTATCAGGAGGGTGAGCAGTTCTTC.

The CDR3 loop reads CAISQGLTGHEAFF. The DNA of the CDR3 is TGTGCCATCAGCCAGGGGCTTACAGGGCACGAAGCTTTCTTT. The chain is built from TRBV10-3 and TRBJ1-1; D possibly corresponds to TRBD1 (6 bases). The CDR3 runs 14 residues. V was cut by 6 bases and J by 8 bases, with 19 bases left in between. CDR1 is ENHRY and CDR2 is SYGVKD in the germline V gene.

This chain links TRBV10-2 with TRBJ1-1; D remains unclear. V was cut by 0 bases and J by 8 bases, with 4 bases left in between. Germline-derived CDR1 and CDR2 are WSHSY and SAAADI. The CDR3 is 11 amino acids. CDR3 protein: CASSESGEAFF. CDR3 DNA: TGCGCCAGCAGTGAGTCCGGCGAAGCTTTCTTT.

This clonotype was found once. V is TRBV29-1 and J is TRBJ1-1; TRBD1 matches at 9 bases. Germline CDR1 and CDR2: SQVTM and ANQGSEA. The CDR3 covers 14 residues. V lost 7 bases and J lost 1; bases outside the gene matches: 7. The CDR3 bases are TGCAGCGCCCGACAGGGGGTGAGGAACACTGAAGCTTTCTTT. It specifies CSARQGVRNTEAFF.

The gene calls are TRBV29-1 and TRBJ2-7, with D tentatively TRBD1 or TRBD2 (6 bases each). Trimming left V 7 bases short and J 2 bases short, with 18 bases between. The CDR3 sequence is 14 residues long. The germline CDR1 and CDR2 sequences are SQVTM and ANQGSEA. The CDR3 protein is CSAPEGGHPYEQYF. The CDR3, as DNA: TGCAGCGCCCCGGAGGGGGGACACCCCTACGAGCAGTACTTC.

The chain combines TRBV13 with TRBJ2-2, with a tentative D call TRBD2 (9 bases). The CDR3 is 23 residues long. Germline V CDR1 and CDR2: PRHDT, FYEKMQ (reference sequence). V dropped 5 bases and J dropped 5 bases, with 39 bases sitting between them. This CDR3 is CASSLPTPLRTGWASGKTGELFF. DNA for the CDR3: TGTGCCAGCAGCCTACCCACCCCCTTAAGGACAGGGTGGGCTAGCGGGAAGACCGGGGAGCTGTTTTTT.

This clonotype appeared a few times. The V gene is TRBV20-1, the J gene TRBJ1-6, with D unresolved. Trimming took 5 bases from V and 9 from J, leaving 14 bases between them. Germline assignment: CDR1 DFQATT and CDR2 SNEGSKA (reference sequence). The CDR3 extends over 13 amino acids. Here the CDR3 reads CSALEGKSSPLHF. The CDR3 DNA sequence: TGCAGTGCTCTCGAGGGAAAGAGTTCACCCCTCCACTTT.

The sample holds many counts of this clonotype. The CDR3 region has the DNA TGTGCCAGCAGCTTATCGTACAGCACAGATACGCAGTATTTT. Protein: CASSLSYSTDTQYF. The chain combines TRBV7-2 with TRBJ2-3; D gene unclear. There are 14 residues in the CDR3. Per the germline V gene, CDR1 is SGHTA and CDR2 is FQGNSA. V was trimmed by 2 bases and J by 0 bases, leaving 6 bases between them.

The rearrangement links TRBV27 to TRBJ2-7; 7 bases line up with TRBD1. The CDR3 sequence is 15 residues long. J lost 5 bases, V lost 7 bases, and 14 bases had no gene match. The germline gives CDR1 MNHEY, CDR2 SMNVEV (reference sequence). CDR3 DNA: TGTGCCAGCACCAATTACGCAGGGGGTAAAGACGAGCAGTACTTC. This sequence encodes CASTNYAGGKDEQYF.

This clonotype showed up many times. V usage is TRBV20-1 and J usage is TRBJ2-7; D gene unclear. Deletions cut 0 bases from V and 10 bases from J, with 13 bases between. This CDR3 spans 12 amino acids. The germline CDR1 and CDR2 sequences are DFQATT and SNEGSKA (reference sequence). CDR3 sequence reads: CSARDFMIQQYF. CDR3 bases: TGCAGTGCTAGAGATTTTATGATACAACAGTACTTC.